Included here is one TCR beta chain sequence, with context. Its specificity is not known. This entry comes from a study of blood T cells in healthy people across ages. Whole-study findings and limits: It was the long-lived donors that had more naive CD4+ cells and higher diversity than aged donors. With donor CMV status unknown, expanded clonotype changes were possibly confounded.

PCR was performed a second time for about 6 to 11 cycles using a sample-barcoded 5' primer and a J-beta primer mix. Each cDNA molecule received a tag from a template-switch adaptor that had 12 random nucleotides. From each sample, at least 2.5 million paired-end reads containing CDR3 were obtained. A single record per CDR3 protein comes from TCRdb applying MiXCR to the 5' RACE reads. This sample has more than 700,000 distinct CDR3 sequences, with 35% to 50% found just once. The sequencing sample was made of blood. The sequence was obtained from a man aged 80 or over in good health.

CDR3: CASSLRSGRGGQPQHF. The CDR3 coding sequence is TGTGCCAGCAGCTTACGCTCTGGGAGGGGGGGACAGCCCCAGCATTTT. V is TRBV7-2 and J is TRBJ1-5; TRBD1 might be the D (6 bases). Germline values: CDR1 SGHTA, CDR2 FQGNSA. V gave up 2 bases and J gave up 7 bases, with 18 bases separating them. The CDR3 length is 16 residues.